This T cell receptor (beta chain) was observed in a study of identical twins. Broader study findings: In cord blood, abundant beta clonotypes had fewer insertions; memory showed no trend. In beta out-of-frame sequences, the excess sharing between twins was weaker.

Template switching introduced a universal primer site, and the cDNA bore unique molecular identifiers. TCRdb recomputed calls from the 5' RACE reads with MiXCR, one row per CDR3 protein. This repertoire shows approximately 670,000 distinct CDR3 sequences, less than 7% found once; its top ten account for roughly 1.6%. Among all donors, each was a healthy Caucasian. This clonotype was picked up a small number of times. What it recognizes is unknown. The CDR3 is made up of 15 amino acids. Per the germline V gene, CDR1 is DFQATT and CDR2 is SNEGSKA (reference sequence). The ends were cut back, 6 bases at V and 4 bases at J, with 19 bases in the middle.

The J gene is TRBJ1-5, the V gene TRBV20-1; no clear D. The sequenced sample consisted of naive T cells sorted from blood. This sequence was found in a man in his late teens or twenties in good health. The CDR3: CSARRSPDKNQPQHF. The CDR3 bases are TGCAGTGCCCGGCGGTCCCCCGACAAGAATCAGCCCCAGCATTTT.